This TCR beta chain came from a study of CD8 T cells in Susac syndrome. CD8+ and CD4+ T cells from blood underwent TCR beta sequencing. As controls, healthy donors matched for age and sex were used. While CD8+ and CD4+ T cells were isolated negatively, TEMRA cells were enriched by FACS. Germline V CDR1 and CDR2: SGHDT, YYEEEE. This CDR3 comprises 14 residues. Between the trimmed V and J ends, which lost 1 base and 5 bases, there was a span of 7 bases. This clonotype appeared a single time. RNA was extracted with the RNeasy kit, and a quantity of about 0.45 to 1 ug was reverse transcribed using random hexamers. An immunoSEQ multiplex PCR generated amplified TCR beta CDR3 products spanning 54 Vbeta and 13 Jbeta. A single record per CDR3 protein comes from TCRdb applying MiXCR to the immunoSEQ multiplex PCR reads. The table has around 150,000 distinct CDR3 sequences, about 93% seen once.

This chain links TRBV5-6 with TRBJ1-6; D uncertain. This receptor was taken from a human donor in good health. Sequencing input: CD4+ T cells from PBMCs. The CDR3 loop is CASSLRVNNSPLHF. The CDR3 bases are TGTGCCAGCAGCTTGAGGGTCAATAATTCACCCCTCCACTTT.